Shown below are 21 T cell receptor beta chains from a single sample sequenced in a study of blood T cells in healthy people across ages. Through a sample-barcoded 5' primer and a J-beta primer mix, a second PCR was run for roughly 6 to 11 cycles. One entry per CDR3 protein, called by TCRdb with MiXCR from the 5' RACE reads. This sample has about 780,000 distinct CDR3 sequences, with about 42% found just once. Sequenced: blood. The receptors derive from a man older than 75 in good health.

This clonotype was seen a few times. J is TRBJ1-2 and V is TRBV2; D ambiguous. CDR3 length equals 11 residues. V shed 8 bases and J shed 8 bases, with 12 bases lying between them. CDR1 is SNHLY, CDR2 FYNNEI, per germline. CDR3 protein: CASREPGGYTF. The CDR3, as DNA: TGTGCCAGCCGGGAGCCCGGAGGCTACACCTTC.

The chain combines TRBV5-6 with TRBJ2-7; D is uncertain. The CDR3 is made up of 15 amino acids. Germline CDR1 SGHDT, CDR2 YYEEEE. V lost 2 bases and J lost 0, with 12 bases in between. The CDR3 region has the DNA TGTGCCAGCAGCTTAGCGCAGACCTACTCCTACGAGCAGTACTTC. It is translated as CASSLAQTYSYEQYF.

This chain joins TRBV9 and TRBJ2-2, with D perhaps TRBD2 (6 bases). Trimming shortened V by 0 bases and J by 4 bases, and 10 bases separated the two germline ends. Germline CDR1 reads SGDLS; CDR2 reads YYNGEE. The CDR3 is made up of 15 amino acids. The CDR3 DNA follows: TGTGCCAGCAGCGTAGAACTGGGAGGCACCGGGGAGCTGTTTTTT. Residues: CASSVELGGTGELFF.

This clonotype was counted only a few times. J is TRBJ2-7 and V is TRBV4-2, with 10 positions matching TRBD1. This CDR3 has 15 amino acids. CDR1 and CDR2 (germline): LGHNA, YNFKEQ. The V gene end was trimmed by 1 base and the J gene end by 2 bases; junction bases not matched to a gene: 2. CDR3 sequence: CASSQAGQGPYEQYF. The CDR3, as DNA: TGTGCCAGCAGCCAAGCGGGACAGGGGCCCTACGAGCAGTACTTC.

This clonotype was counted between two and nine times. The genes are TRBV27 and TRBJ2-7; possible D gene TRBD1, 6 bases. The V gene's germline CDR1 is MNHEY and CDR2 SMNVEV (reference sequence). The CDR3 contains 13 residues. V was clipped by 5 bases and J by 6 bases, with 14 bases between them. The CDR3 coding sequence is TGTGCCAGCAGTGTACAGCTCAGGGGCGAGCAGTACTTC. As protein: CASSVQLRGEQYF.

V and J are TRBV20-1 and TRBJ2-1; TRBD1 matches at 8 bases. The V and J ends lost 3 bases and 12 bases, in that order; junction bases with no gene match: 7. The CDR3 extends over 12 amino acids. Germline-derived CDR1 and CDR2 are DFQATT and SNEGSKA (reference sequence). The CDR3 protein is CSARDRARGQFF. The CDR3 DNA follows: TGCAGTGCTAGGGACAGGGCCCGGGGGCAGTTCTTC.

Regarding this clonotype: Relative to the germline gene, one junction end is altered; a read error may explain this. V and J are TRBV20-1 and TRBJ2-1, with 14 positions matching TRBD2. This CDR3 is built from 18 residues. Germline CDR1 is DFQATT and CDR2 is SNEGSKA (reference sequence). CDR3 residues: CSAYTPGTSGSSYDEQFF. Here the CDR3 DNA reads TGCAGTGCCTACACACCCGGGACTAGCGGGAGCTCCTACGATGAGCAGTTCTTC.

For this clonotype: This may arise from a read error, as a much more abundant clone is one base away. The rearrangement links TRBV27 to TRBJ1-2; 8 nucleotides agree with TRBD1. V shed 5 bases, J shed 4 bases, and the junction held 6 bases outside the gene matches. CDR3 length: 14 amino acids. Germline V lookup: CDR1 MNHEY, CDR2 SMNVEV (reference sequence). The CDR3 bases are TGTGCCAGCAGTGGGGACAGGATGAGCTATGGCTACACCTTC. As protein: CASSGDRMSYGYTF.

This chain links TRBV6-2 or TRBV6-3 with TRBJ2-1; D might be TRBD2 (7 bases). This CDR3 region has 15 residues. Deletions cut 6 bases from V and 7 bases from J, with 19 bases between. The germline gives CDR1 MNHEY, CDR2 SVGEGT. The CDR3 bases are TGTGCCAGCAGCCCCAGTGGGGGGGCTTCAAATGAGCAGTTCTTC. It translates to CASSPSGGASNEQFF.

This chain joins TRBV25-1 and TRBJ2-5; D unclear. Germline-derived CDR1 and CDR2 are MGHDK and SYGVNS. With 4 bases removed from V and 5 bases from J, the gap between germline ends came to 14 bases. The CDR3 covers 14 residues. The CDR3: CASSGSPLRETQYF. The CDR3 nucleotides read TGTGCCAGCAGTGGGTCTCCTTTGCGGGAGACCCAGTACTTC.

The chain recombines TRBV29-1 with TRBJ1-2; D gene ambiguous. This CDR3 region has 12 residues. Trimming removed 1 base at V and 2 bases at J, with 5 bases between. Germline CDR1 and CDR2: SQVTM and ANQGSEA. The CDR3 loop is CSVEAENYGYTF. The CDR3 DNA reads TGCAGCGTTGAAGCCGAGAACTATGGCTACACCTTC.

The rearrangement uses TRBV29-1 and TRBJ2-4; D is ambiguous. The J call may be wrong; the DNA end is better matched by TRBJ2-5. Germline values: CDR1 SQVTM, CDR2 ANQGSEA. CDR3 length: 14 amino acids. CDR3 coding DNA: TGCAGCGTTGAGTTTGTGGCAGTCCAAGAGACCCAGTACTTC. This encodes CSVEFVAVQETQYF.

J is TRBJ2-5 and V is TRBV4-3, with TRBD2 matching 9 bases. The V and J ends lost 4 bases and 4 bases, in that order; junction bases with no gene match: 7. The CDR3 loop spans 15 amino acids. Germline V gene data show CDR1 as LGHNA and CDR2 as YSLEER. This CDR3 is CASSPYSGSGETQYF. In DNA, the CDR3 is TGCGCCAGCAGCCCCTATAGCGGGAGCGGAGAGACCCAGTACTTC.

The sample holds many counts of this clonotype. The rearrangement joins TRBV5-1 to TRBJ2-5; perhaps D is TRBD1 or TRBD2 (5 bases each). The DNA matches TRBJ2-7 better at its end, which makes the J call doubtful. The CDR3 is 13 amino acids. Germline CDR1 reads SGHRS; CDR2 reads YFSETQ. CDR3 in DNA: TGCGCCAGCAGCTTCGGCAGGGACGACGAGCAGTACTTC. It codes for CASSFGRDDEQYF.

V and J are TRBV20-1 and TRBJ2-7, with D perhaps TRBD1 or TRBD2 (5 bases each). V gave up 5 bases and J gave up 6 bases, with 11 bases separating them. The length of the CDR3 is 11 residues. CDR1 is DFQATT and CDR2 is SNEGSKA in the germline V gene (reference sequence). CDR3 loop: CSAGLGAEQYF. The DNA of the CDR3 is TGCAGTGCTGGTCTCGGGGCCGAGCAGTACTTC.

To note about this clonotype: A much more abundant neighbour one base away suggests this may be a read error. This chain connects TRBV9 to TRBJ2-7; 9 bases align to TRBD2. Germline loops: CDR1 SGDLS, CDR2 YYNGEE. The J segment lost 7 bases and the V segment lost 0 bases, leaving 11 bases of the junction unmatched. The CDR3 contains 16 residues. The CDR3 region is CASSVVAGGSHNEQYF. DNA for the CDR3: TGTGCCAGCAGCGTAGTTGCGGGAGGGTCCCACAATGAGCAGTACTTC.

The CDR3 protein is CSASRAGGGWRSPLHF. The CDR3 DNA is TGCAGTGCTAGCCGGGCAGGGGGTGGATGGCGTTCACCCCTCCACTTT. The chain is built from TRBV20-1 and TRBJ1-6; TRBD1 matches 7 bases. This CDR3 spans 16 amino acids. After removal of 3 bases from V and 9 bases from J, the junction contained 14 bases not matched to a gene. Germline-derived CDR1 and CDR2 are DFQATT and SNEGSKA (reference sequence).

The chain couples TRBV4-3 to TRBJ2-3; D is ambiguous. CDR3 size: 13 residues. The V end was cut by 1 base, the J end by 5 bases, with 7 bases between. CDR1 and CDR2 from the germline V gene are LGHNA and YSLEER. CDR3 sequence: CASSQVTKDTQYF. As DNA, the CDR3 is TGCGCCAGCAGCCAAGTAACCAAAGATACGCAGTATTTT.

V is TRBV20-1 and J is TRBJ2-3, with 7 positions matching TRBD2. The V segment lost 6 bases and the J segment 6 bases; nucleotides outside the gene matches: 21. Germline CDR1 reads DFQATT; CDR2 reads SNEGSKA (reference sequence). This CDR3 has 17 residues. CDR3 DNA: TGCAGTGCATCGACTTGGGAAGCGGGGAGGTACTCGGATACGCAGTATTTT. Amino acid sequence: CSASTWEAGRYSDTQYF.

The J gene is TRBJ1-2, the V gene TRBV20-1, with a weak D call TRBD1 (5 bases). The CDR3 is 14 residues long. Trimming took 0 bases from V and 8 from J, leaving 16 bases between them. Germline CDR1 is DFQATT and CDR2 is SNEGSKA (reference sequence). The CDR3: CSARDQGTALGYTF. CDR3 nucleotides: TGCAGTGCTAGAGACCAAGGGACGGCTCTCGGCTACACCTTC.

The chain combines TRBV6-5 with TRBJ2-7, with D tentatively TRBD1 (6 bases). Germline CDR1 MNHEY, CDR2 SVGAGI. CDR3 length equals 14 residues. V was shortened by 5 bases and J by 2 bases, with 13 bases between the two germline ends. CDR3 in DNA: TGTGCCAGCAGTCCCGGGACACTGACCTACGAGCAGTACTTC. Its protein is CASSPGTLTYEQYF.